These 20 T cell receptor beta chains came from one sample sequenced in a study of T cell responses to AZD1222 COVID-19 vaccine. Data came from immunoSEQ multiplex PCR; TCRdb stores just in-frame clones and leaves some out. This table has approximately 140,000 clones, approximately 94% appearing once. The source material was peripheral blood, sampled on day 0 of AZD1222 vaccination. These receptors were taken from an adult in good health.

V is TRBV20-1 and J is TRBJ2-3; 11 nucleotides line up with TRBD2. CDR3 length equals 16 residues. The ends lost 3 bases at V and 2 bases at J; junction bases unmatched: 7. Germline values: CDR1 DFQATT, CDR2 SNEGSKA (reference sequence). The chain's CDR3 is CSASVASGGFTDTQYF. DNA for the CDR3: TGCAGTGCTAGTGTGGCTAGCGGGGGGTTCACAGATACGCAGTATTTT.

This clone has a handful of counts. This chain links TRBV20-1 with TRBJ2-7, with TRBD2 matching over 9 bases. The germline V gene has CDR1 DFQATT and CDR2 SNEGSKA (reference sequence). This CDR3 comprises 16 residues. V dropped 3 bases and J dropped 0; count of bases not matched to a gene: 9. This chain's CDR3 is CSASRLAGTISYEQYF. CDR3 nucleotide sequence: TGCAGTGCTAGTCGGCTAGCGGGGACCATCTCCTACGAGCAGTACTTC.

This clone has a single count. The rearrangement uses TRBV18 and TRBJ1-5, with D perhaps matching TRBD1 (5 bases). V was cut by 10 bases and J by 5 bases, with 18 bases left in between. Looked up from germline, CDR1 is KGHSH and CDR2 is LQKENI. There are 14 residues in the CDR3. The CDR3 coding sequence is TGTGCCACCCATACTGGGGGAAATGATCAGCCCCAGCATTTT. The encoded protein is CATHTGGNDQPQHF.

This chain joins TRBV7-8 and TRBJ2-1; 12 nucleotides line up with TRBD2. The CDR3 is 17 residues long. Trimming cost V 2 bases and J 1 base; bases outside gene matches: 3. Germline V CDR1 and CDR2: SGHVS, FQNEAQ. Here the CDR3 reads CASSLRTSGTSYNEQFF. CDR3 nucleotide sequence: TGTGCCAGCAGCTTACGGACTAGCGGGACATCCTACAATGAGCAGTTCTTC.

Regarding this clone: The junction differs from germline at one of its ends, possibly a read error. The chain uses TRBV5-3 and TRBJ2-4; no definite D call. TRBV5-3 is flagged as an ORF with uncertain function. The CDR3 spans 9 residues. CDR3 in amino acids: CARSSRWGF. DNA for the CDR3: TGTGCCAGAAGCTCGCGCTGGGGCTTC.

This chain uses TRBV5-8 with TRBJ1-5; no clear D. Trimming removed 4 bases at V and 2 bases at J, with 13 bases between. The CDR3 is 15 amino acids. The germline gives CDR1 SGHTS, CDR2 YDEGEE. CDR3 DNA sequence: TGTGCCAGCAGCCCGACCGGTCGCGGCAATCAGCCCCAGCATTTT. Residues: CASSPTGRGNQPQHF.

The chain couples TRBV9 to TRBJ2-7; 10 bases agree with TRBD2. V shed 4 bases and J 0 bases; nucleotides not matched to a gene: 4. The CDR3 is 15 residues long. Germline lookup yields CDR1 SGDLS and CDR2 YYNGEE. The CDR3 nucleotides are TGTGCCAGCAGCCTGACTAGCGGGCGCTCCTACGAGCAGTACTTC. It specifies CASSLTSGRSYEQYF.

The rearrangement uses TRBV7-9 and TRBJ1-1, with TRBD1 matching over 7 bases. The CDR3 loop spans 14 amino acids. CDR1 and CDR2 from the germline V gene are SEHNR and FQNEAQ (reference sequence). Trimming took 10 bases from V and 6 from J; bases not matched to a gene: 14. CDR3 loop: CATKTGSTRSEAFF. DNA of the CDR3: TGTGCCACGAAGACAGGGTCGACGCGCTCTGAAGCTTTCTTT.

J is TRBJ1-3 and V is TRBV3-1 (or the pseudogene TRBV3-2); D remains ambiguous. CDR1 and CDR2 from the germline V gene are LGHDT and YNNKEL (reference sequence). V lost 5 bases to trimming and J lost 4 bases, with 6 bases between them. This CDR3 is 12 amino acids long. The CDR3 reads CASSALGNTIYF. In DNA, the CDR3 is TGTGCCAGCAGCGCGCTGGGAAACACCATATATTTT.

The J gene is TRBJ1-1, the V gene TRBV21-1. TRBV21-1 is classified as a pseudogene. The CDR3 consists of 13 residues. CDR3 nucleotides: TGTGCCAGCAGCAAAGGACGGAGGACTGAAGCTTTCTTT. Its translation: CASSKGRRTEAFF.

This clone was seen more than once but under ten times. This chain links TRBV16 with TRBJ2-7; D ambiguous. CDR3 length: 17 amino acids. Germline-derived CDR1 and CDR2 are KGHSY and FQNENV. Trimming removed 0 bases from V and 0 bases from J, with 15 bases in between. CDR3 sequence (DNA): TGTGCCAGCAGCCAATCGATTTCCAGCCTGAGCTCCTACGAGCAGTACTTC. This encodes CASSQSISSLSSYEQYF.

The chain has TRBV6-5 and TRBJ1-4; D is uncertain. The CDR3 consists of 14 residues. In germline, CDR1 is MNHEY, CDR2 SVGAGI. V gave up 8 bases and J gave up 4 bases, with 14 bases separating them. The CDR3 protein is CASCDGDFNEKLFF. As DNA, the CDR3 is TGTGCCAGCTGCGACGGAGACTTTAATGAAAAACTGTTTTTT.

The V and J genes are TRBV10-2 and TRBJ2-7; the D is unclear. The CDR3 length is 14 residues. Germline V gene data show CDR1 as WSHSY and CDR2 as SAAADI. The V end lost 6 bases, the J end lost 0 bases, and 12 bases lay between the germline ends. This chain's CDR3 is CASSPYPDSYEQYF. CDR3 in DNA: TGCGCCAGCAGCCCCTACCCGGACTCCTACGAGCAGTACTTC.

This chain connects TRBV19 to TRBJ1-5; D may be TRBD1 (5 bases). This CDR3 region has 16 residues. The germline V and J ends were trimmed by 1 base and 6 bases, with 16 bases remaining between them. CDR1 is LNHDA, CDR2 SQIVND, per germline (reference sequence). The CDR3 spells CASSIVGRGDGQPQHF. Written as DNA, the CDR3 is TGTGCCAGTAGTATAGTGGGACGGGGTGACGGTCAGCCCCAGCATTTT.

This chain links TRBV5-1 with TRBJ2-3; TRBD1 agrees at 8 bases. The CDR3 contains 15 residues. CDR1 is SGHRS, CDR2 YFSETQ, per germline. Unmatched junction bases numbered 5, after V lost 2 bases and J lost 3 bases. CDR3 loop: CASSLSRGRTDTQYF. The CDR3 DNA reads TGCGCCAGCAGCTTAAGCAGGGGGCGAACAGATACGCAGTATTTT.

The chain recombines TRBV6-2 or TRBV6-3 with TRBJ1-4; no clear D. With 2 bases removed from V and 12 bases from J, the gap between germline ends came to 19 bases. Germline V gene data show CDR1 as MNHEY and CDR2 as SVGEGT. The CDR3 length is 15 residues. CDR3 sequence: CASSYLQQAGFELFF. The CDR3 nucleotides are TGTGCCAGCAGTTACCTCCAGCAGGCCGGCTTTGAACTGTTTTTT.

This clone was seen a single time. The rearrangement links TRBV11-2 to TRBJ2-5, with D possibly TRBD1 on 5 matching bases. This CDR3 comprises 13 residues. Germline V gene sequence: CDR1 SGHAT, CDR2 FQNNGV. Trimming took 4 bases from V and 5 from J, leaving 11 bases between them. The CDR3 protein is CASSSGRVETQYF. CDR3 bases: TGTGCCAGCAGCTCGGGCAGGGTGGAGACCCAGTACTTC.

The V gene is TRBV7-2, the J gene TRBJ2-5, with 8 positions matching TRBD2. CDR3 length: 14 amino acids. Germline V lookup: CDR1 SGHTA, CDR2 FQGNSA. V shed 5 bases and J 1 base; nucleotides not matched to a gene: 3. CDR3 region: CASSARGGQETQYF. CDR3 nucleotide sequence: TGTGCCAGCAGCGCACGGGGGGGCCAAGAGACCCAGTACTTC.

The V gene is TRBV18, the J gene TRBJ1-1, with 9 bases fitting TRBD1. The germline gives CDR1 KGHSH, CDR2 LQKENI. This CDR3 has 16 amino acids. Unmatched junction bases numbered 10, after V lost 4 bases and J lost 4 bases. In nucleotides, the CDR3 is TGTGCCAGCTCACGTGGGACAGGGATCTTCGGCACTGAAGCTTTCTTT. The encoded protein is CASSRGTGIFGTEAFF.

The chain couples TRBV5-1 to TRBJ1-2; a weak D match, TRBD1 (5 bases). Germline loops: CDR1 SGHRS, CDR2 YFSETQ. The CDR3 length is 14 residues. The germline V and J ends were trimmed by 1 base and 1 base, with 8 bases remaining between them. The CDR3 loop reads CASSLQGDNYGYTF. The CDR3 DNA reads TGCGCCAGCAGCTTGCAAGGGGATAACTATGGCTACACCTTC.